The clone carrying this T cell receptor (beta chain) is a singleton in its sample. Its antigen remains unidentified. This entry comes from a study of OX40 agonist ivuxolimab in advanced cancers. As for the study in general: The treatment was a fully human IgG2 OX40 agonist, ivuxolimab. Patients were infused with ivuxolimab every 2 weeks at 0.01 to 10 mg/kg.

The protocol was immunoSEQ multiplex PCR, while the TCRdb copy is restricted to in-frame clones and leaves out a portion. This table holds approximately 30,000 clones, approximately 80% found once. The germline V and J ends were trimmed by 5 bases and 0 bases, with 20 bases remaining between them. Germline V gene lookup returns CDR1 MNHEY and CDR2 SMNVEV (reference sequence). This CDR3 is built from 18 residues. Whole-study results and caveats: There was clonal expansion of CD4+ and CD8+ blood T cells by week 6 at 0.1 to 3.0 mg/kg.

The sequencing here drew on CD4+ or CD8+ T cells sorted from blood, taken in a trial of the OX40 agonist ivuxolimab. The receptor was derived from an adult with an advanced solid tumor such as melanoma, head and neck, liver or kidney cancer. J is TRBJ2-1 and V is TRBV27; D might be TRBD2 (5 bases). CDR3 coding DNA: TGTGCCAGCAGTAGAAGCGAAATACGACTATCCTCCTACAATGAGCAGTTCTTC. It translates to CASSRSEIRLSSYNEQFF.